A single sample gave rise to the 24 T cell receptor beta chains below, sequenced in a study of shared clonotypes between healthy human individuals. Only CD45RO-negative cells positively selected for CCR7 counted as naive CD8 cells, so terminally differentiated effector memory CD45RA+ cells were excluded. Method: immunoSEQ multiplex PCR; TCRdb's copy keeps in-frame clones and lacks some. The table shows 2 million to 2.5 million clones, with 93% occurring only once. The sequenced sample consisted of naive CD8+ T cells from PBMCs. These receptors all come from a man aged 18-30 years in good health. Some clones in this sample may be carry-over from other donors' samples.

This clone was detected once. The V call is TRBV19, the J call TRBJ1-2; possible D gene TRBD1, 5 bases. The CDR3 has 18 residues. The V gene's germline CDR1 is LNHDA and CDR2 SQIVND (reference sequence). V was shortened by 6 bases and J by 5 bases, with 28 bases between the two germline ends. CDR3 region: CASRTNMKPGLVEYGYTF. The CDR3 bases are TGTGCCAGTAGGACGAATATGAAACCGGGACTGGTTGAATATGGCTACACCTTC.

This rearrangement joins TRBV7-9 to TRBJ2-5; the D is unclear. V was cut by 5 bases and J by 4 bases, with 20 bases left in between. The CDR3 sequence is 16 residues long. Germline loops: CDR1 SEHNR, CDR2 FQNEAQ (reference sequence). CDR3 amino acids: CASSDPNDPRPETQYF. The CDR3 DNA is TGTGCCAGCAGCGACCCCAATGACCCCAGACCAGAGACCCAGTACTTC.

The chain couples TRBV7-9 to TRBJ2-7; D is perhaps TRBD1 (5 bases). Germline values: CDR1 SEHNR, CDR2 FQNEAQ (reference sequence). This CDR3 region has 15 residues. The V end was cut by 2 bases, the J end by 7 bases, with 18 bases between. The CDR3: CASSLKGATLGEQYF. The CDR3 DNA sequence: TGTGCCAGCAGCTTAAAAGGGGCGACCCTCGGAGAGCAGTACTTC.

V and J are TRBV4-1 and TRBJ2-6, with 9 bases matching TRBD1. Per the germline V gene, CDR1 is MGHRA and CDR2 is YSYEKL. This CDR3 is 17 amino acids long. The J segment lost 3 bases and the V segment lost 4 bases, leaving 7 bases of the junction unmatched. CDR3 loop: CASSPYTGGDGANVLTF. CDR3 nucleotides: TGCGCCAGCAGCCCGTATACAGGGGGCGATGGGGCCAACGTCCTGACTTTC.

This clone has more than one count but fewer than ten. The chain recombines TRBV5-6 with TRBJ1-1; D remains ambiguous. CDR1 and CDR2 (germline): SGHDT, YYEEEE. Trimming took off 0 bases at V and 4 bases at J, with 4 bases between the two ends. The CDR3 totals 12 residues. The CDR3 DNA reads TGTGCCAGCAGCTTGGTACGCACTGAAGCTTTCTTT. This translates into CASSLVRTEAFF.

The chain is built from TRBV29-1 and TRBJ2-7, with 7 bases identical to TRBD1. V shed 7 bases, J shed 1 base, and the junction held 7 bases outside the gene matches. Germline CDR1 SQVTM, CDR2 ANQGSEA. The CDR3 sequence is 13 residues long. In DNA, the CDR3 is TGCAGCGGCCGGACGACAGGGTCCTACGAGCAGTACTTC. It encodes CSGRTTGSYEQYF.

The chain carries TRBV7-2 and TRBJ2-2, with 10 bases matching TRBD1. V was clipped by 5 bases and J by 4 bases; unmatched bases: 16. Per the germline V gene, CDR1 is SGHTA and CDR2 is FQGNSA. The CDR3 runs to 19 residues. The CDR3 protein is CASSPGTGEEVWVTGELFF. Written as DNA, the CDR3 is TGTGCCAGCAGCCCTGGGACAGGGGAAGAAGTGTGGGTCACCGGGGAGCTGTTTTTT.

V and J are TRBV29-1 and TRBJ2-3; no definite D call. V was clipped by 1 base and J by 3 bases, with 17 bases between them. CDR1 is SQVTM and CDR2 is ANQGSEA in the germline V gene. The CDR3 totals 16 residues. The CDR3, as DNA: TGCAGCGTTGAAGTTCGGGCTGGGATGGGTACAGATACGCAGTATTTT. Translating it yields CSVEVRAGMGTDTQYF.

The V and J genes are TRBV10-2 and TRBJ1-5, with 7 bases identical to TRBD1. CDR1 and CDR2 from the germline V gene are WSHSY and SAAADI. The CDR3 spans 14 residues. V lost 2 bases, J lost 4 bases, and 2 bases stayed unmatched. Here the CDR3 reads CASSEGTANQPQHF. The CDR3 region has the DNA TGCGCCAGCAGTGAGGGGACAGCGAATCAGCCCCAGCATTTT.

This sequence joins TRBV29-1 and TRBJ1-2; the D gene is possibly TRBD1 (5 bases). V was pared by 7 bases and J by 6 bases, with 12 bases between. The CDR3 is 11 residues long. The germline V gene has CDR1 SQVTM and CDR2 ANQGSEA. The CDR3 is CSGWGENGYTF. The CDR3 bases are TGCAGCGGGTGGGGCGAGAATGGCTACACCTTC. Filled out from reference TRBV29-1 and TRBJ1-2, the complete variable domain reads SAVISQKPSRDICQRGTSLTIQCQVDSQVTMMFWYRQQPGQSLTLIATANQGSEATYESGFVIDKFPISRPNLTFSTLTVSNMSPEDSSIYLCSGWGENGYTFGSGTRLTVV.

The chain recombines TRBV4-3 with TRBJ2-7; D ambiguous. Trimming took 1 base from V and 2 from J, leaving 9 bases between them. The V gene's germline CDR1 is LGHNA and CDR2 YSLEER. There are 14 residues in the CDR3. CDR3 nucleotides: TGCGCCAGCAGCCAAGCCAATGGGGCCTACGAGCAGTACTTC. This translates into CASSQANGAYEQYF.

This chain uses TRBV6-5 with TRBJ2-7; D is uncertain. The CDR3 sequence is 13 residues long. V lost 4 bases and J 3 bases, leaving 10 bases between the germline ends. Germline CDR1 and CDR2: MNHEY and SVGAGI. This CDR3 reads CASSFHPNYEQYF. The CDR3 DNA reads as TGTGCCAGCAGTTTTCACCCAAACTACGAGCAGTACTTC.

The chain joins TRBV10-3 to TRBJ1-4, with D uncertain. Germline values: CDR1 ENHRY, CDR2 SYGVKD. The CDR3 is made up of 15 amino acids. Trimming took 6 bases from V and 12 from J, leaving 23 bases between them. CDR3 in DNA: TGTGCCATCAGCGACGCGGCCTACCCACCTTTTGAACTGTTTTTT. The encoded protein is CAISDAAYPPFELFF.

The J gene is TRBJ2-1, the V gene TRBV10-3; D unresolved. CDR3 length: 14 residues. Germline CDR1 reads ENHRY; CDR2 reads SYGVKD. The V and J ends lost 0 bases and 5 bases respectively, with 8 bases between them. CDR3: CAISESRQDNEQFF. CDR3 sequence (DNA): TGTGCCATCAGTGAGTCGAGGCAGGACAATGAGCAGTTCTTC.

The CDR3 here is CASTQILDRVLSTEAFF. DNA of the CDR3: TGTGCCAGTACTCAAATCCTCGACCGGGTCTTGAGCACTGAAGCTTTCTTT. V and J are TRBV19 and TRBJ1-1; D is ambiguous. CDR1 and CDR2 from the germline V gene are LNHDA and SQIVND (reference sequence). The CDR3 runs to 17 residues. Trimming took 7 bases from V and 4 from J, leaving 25 bases between them.

The J gene is TRBJ2-7, the V gene TRBV4-1, with 8 positions matching TRBD2. With V trimmed by 4 bases and J by 0 bases, 8 bases remained unmatched. This CDR3 is built from 16 residues. CDR1 and CDR2 (germline): MGHRA, YSYEKL. CDR3: CASSPGGGITSYEQYF. The CDR3 DNA sequence: TGCGCCAGCAGCCCCGGGGGGGGAATTACCTCCTACGAGCAGTACTTC.

J is TRBJ2-7 and V is TRBV11-2; D ambiguous. The CDR3 covers 14 residues. The V gene's germline CDR1 is SGHAT and CDR2 FQNNGV. With 5 bases removed from V and 4 bases from J, the gap between germline ends came to 15 bases. The CDR3 nucleotides read TGTGCCAGCAGCCCGTGGGCCACCCCATACGAGCAGTACTTC. Its protein is CASSPWATPYEQYF.

This rearrangement joins TRBV7-6 to TRBJ2-6; maybe TRBD1 (5 bases). The length of the CDR3 is 15 residues. Germline V CDR1 and CDR2: SGHVS, FNYEAQ. The V end lost 3 bases, the J end lost 0 bases, and 6 bases lay between the germline ends. CDR3 sequence reads: CASSLGLSGANVLTF. CDR3 bases: TGTGCCAGCAGCTTGGGGCTCTCTGGGGCCAACGTCCTGACTTTC.

This sequence joins TRBV28 and TRBJ1-1; possible D gene TRBD1, 5 bases. Germline V gives CDR1 MDHEN, CDR2 SYDVKM. Trimming removed 7 bases at V and 4 bases at J, with 13 bases between. CDR3 length: 13 amino acids. DNA of the CDR3: TGTGCCAGCAAGGCAGGGATAGTCACTGAAGCTTTCTTT. It encodes CASKAGIVTEAFF. The full variable domain, rest sourced from reference TRBV28 and TRBJ1-1, is DVKVTQSSRYLVKRTGEKVFLECVQDMDHENMFWYRQDPGLGLRLIYFSYDVKMKEKGDIPEGYSVSREKKERFSLILESASTNQTSMYLCASKAGIVTEAFFGQGTRLTVV.

The J gene is TRBJ2-1, the V gene TRBV29-1; no definite D call. CDR1 and CDR2 (germline): SQVTM, ANQGSEA. Trimming took 5 bases from V and 4 from J, leaving 18 bases between them. The CDR3 spans 15 residues. CDR3 in amino acids: CSVYPGPILYNEQFF. The DNA for the CDR3 is TGCAGCGTTTACCCCGGGCCAATTTTGTACAATGAGCAGTTCTTC.

V is TRBV5-1 and J is TRBJ1-2; D is possibly TRBD1 (5 bases). V was pared by 4 bases and J by 3 bases, with 16 bases between. This CDR3 region has 15 residues. CDR1 is SGHRS and CDR2 is YFSETQ in the germline V gene. DNA for the CDR3: TGCGCCAGCAGCCCAGGGCCCACGCCGTACTATGGCTACACCTTC. Translated: CASSPGPTPYYGYTF.

The chain combines TRBV27 with TRBJ1-1, with D possibly being TRBD1 (5 bases). From germline, CDR1 is MNHEY and CDR2 SMNVEV (reference sequence). The CDR3 sequence is 16 residues long. V was pared by 5 bases and J by 0 bases, with 16 bases between. DNA of the CDR3: TGTGCCAGCAGTGATTCCTCCGGCAGGGTGAACACTGAAGCTTTCTTT. Encoded protein: CASSDSSGRVNTEAFF.

The V and J genes are TRBV11-2 and TRBJ2-7; possibly TRBD1 for D (5 bases). CDR1 and CDR2 (germline): SGHAT, FQNNGV. The CDR3 contains 14 residues. Trimming removed 5 bases from V and 2 bases from J, with 13 bases in between. The CDR3 nucleotides read TGTGCCAGCAGCCCGCGACAGTCCCCCTACGAGCAGTACTTC. Translation gives CASSPRQSPYEQYF.

CDR3: CASSRENEQFF. CDR3 nucleotides: TGTGCCAGCAGCCGGGAAAATGAGCAGTTCTTC. The chain links TRBV4-2 to TRBJ2-1; unclear D gene. Germline CDR1 and CDR2: LGHNA and YNFKEQ. V shed 4 bases and J shed 7 bases, with 5 bases lying between them. The CDR3 sequence is 11 residues long.